This TCR beta chain was obtained from a study of cytomegalovirus exposure and HLA in healthy donors. Broader study findings: Specificity of a few CMV-associated chains for CMV antigens was verified in vitro. Researchers catalogued 150 or so TCR beta chains as cytomegalovirus-associated. A subsequent analysis found that TCR clusters from the first cohort also tended to co-occur in the 120 or so validation repertoires, with about 94% of cluster scores above 0.

Produced via immunoSEQ multiplex PCR; TCRdb's table is partial and in-frame only. The sample contains 97,000 or so clones, approximately 94% of which appear only once. Worth noting for this clone: No antigen is known for it.

Looked up from germline, CDR1 is SGHRS and CDR2 is YFSETQ. Trimming cost V 3 bases and J 4 bases; bases outside gene matches: 9. The CDR3 totals 15 residues. This receptor was taken from a woman under 30 in good health and CMV-seronegative. The V call is TRBV5-1, the J call TRBJ2-7; TRBD1 matches 8 bases. The sequencing input was PBMCs. Here the CDR3 reads CASSSGTGGWYEQYF. The CDR3 coding sequence is TGCGCCAGCAGCTCCGGGACAGGAGGCTGGTACGAGCAGTACTTC.